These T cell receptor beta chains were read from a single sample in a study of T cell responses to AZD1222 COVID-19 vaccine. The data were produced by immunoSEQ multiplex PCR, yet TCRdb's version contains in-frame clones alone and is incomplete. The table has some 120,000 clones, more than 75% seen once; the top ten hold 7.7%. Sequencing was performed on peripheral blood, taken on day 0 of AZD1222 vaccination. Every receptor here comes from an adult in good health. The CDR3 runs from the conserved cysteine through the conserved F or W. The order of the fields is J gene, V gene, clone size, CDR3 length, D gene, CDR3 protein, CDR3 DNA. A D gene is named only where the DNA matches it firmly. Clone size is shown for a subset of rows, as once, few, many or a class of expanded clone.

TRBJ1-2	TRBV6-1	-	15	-	CASSEGAGSGYGYTF	TGTGCCAGCAGTGAAGGGGCGGGTTCAGGGTATGGCTACACCTTC
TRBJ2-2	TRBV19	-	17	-	CASSRSTGSTNTGELFF	TGTGCCAGTAGTAGATCTACAGGGTCGACCAACACCGGGGAGCTGTTTTTT
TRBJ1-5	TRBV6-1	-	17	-	CASSGRTDFYSNQPQHF	TGTGCCAGCAGTGGTAGGACAGATTTTTATAGCAATCAGCCCCAGCATTTT
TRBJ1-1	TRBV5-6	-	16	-	CASSLAGIHSNTEAFF	TGTGCCAGCAGCTTGGCCGGTATCCACTCTAACACTGAAGCTTTCTTT
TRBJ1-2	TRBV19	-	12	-	CASFRTEDGYTF	TGTGCCAGTTTTCGGACAGAAGATGGCTACACCTTC
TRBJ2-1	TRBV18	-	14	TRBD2	CASSAGLAVNEQFF	TGTGCCAGCTCAGCCGGACTAGCGGTGAATGAGCAGTTCTTC
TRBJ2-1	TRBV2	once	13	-	CASSEGGWNEQFF	TGTGCCAGCAGTGAAGGTGGGTGGAATGAGCAGTTCTTC
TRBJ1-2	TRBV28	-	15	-	CASSFPIGSSGGYTF	TGTGCCAGCAGTTTCCCTATCGGGTCATCGGGGGGCTACACCTTC
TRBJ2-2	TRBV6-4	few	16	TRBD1	CASRSGAGGDTGELFF	TGTGCCAGCAGAAGTGGGGCAGGGGGCGACACCGGGGAGCTGTTTTTT
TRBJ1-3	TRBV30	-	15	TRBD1	CAWSLNRGSGNTIYF	TGTGCCTGGAGCCTTAACAGGGGGTCTGGAAACACCATATATTTT
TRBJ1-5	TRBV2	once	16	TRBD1	CASSGGTGKNTQPQHF	TGTGCCAGCAGTGGCGGGACAGGGAAAAATACTCAGCCCCAGCATTTT
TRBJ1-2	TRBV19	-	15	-	CASTFMGGGNYGYTF	TGTGCCAGTACCTTCATGGGGGGCGGCAACTATGGCTACACCTTC
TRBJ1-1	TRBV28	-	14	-	CASTTGTVRTEAFF	TGTGCCAGCACTACAGGGACGGTGAGGACTGAAGCTTTCTTT
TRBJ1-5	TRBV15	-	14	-	CATSSPGPERPQHF	TGTGCCACCAGCAGTCCAGGGCCAGAGCGGCCCCAGCATTTT
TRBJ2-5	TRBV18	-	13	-	CASSPKLGETQYF	TGTGCCAGCTCACCGAAGCTAGGGGAGACCCAGTACTTC
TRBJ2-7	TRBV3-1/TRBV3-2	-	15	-	CASSHRTASSYEQYF	TGTGCCAGCAGCCACCGGACCGCGAGCTCCTACGAGCAGTACTTC
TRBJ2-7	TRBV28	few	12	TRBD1	CASSQTGVQQYF	TGTGCCAGCAGCCAGACAGGGGTACAGCAGTACTTC
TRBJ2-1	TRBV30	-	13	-	CAWRLDSGNEQFF	TGTGCCTGGAGATTAGATTCGGGCAATGAGCAGTTCTTC
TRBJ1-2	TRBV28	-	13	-	CASTRGGGYGYTF	TGTGCCAGCACTAGGGGAGGCGGCTATGGCTACACCTTC
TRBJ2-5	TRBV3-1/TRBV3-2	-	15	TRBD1	CASSQRQGPGETQYF	TGTGCCAGCAGCCAAAGACAGGGGCCAGGGGAGACCCAGTACTTC
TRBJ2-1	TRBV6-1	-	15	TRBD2	CASSDGGTPYNEQFF	TGTGCCAGCAGTGACGGGGGGACCCCCTACAATGAGCAGTTCTTC
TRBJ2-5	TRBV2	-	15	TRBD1	CASIPLTGVQETQYF	TGTGCCAGCATCCCCTTAACAGGGGTTCAAGAGACCCAGTACTTC
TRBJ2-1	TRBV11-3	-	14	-	CASSKRSGGFEQFF	TGTGCCAGCAGCAAACGTTCCGGTGGTTTTGAGCAGTTCTTC
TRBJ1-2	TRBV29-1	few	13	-	CSVEKQAPYGYTF	TGCAGCGTTGAAAAACAGGCACCCTATGGCTACACCTTC
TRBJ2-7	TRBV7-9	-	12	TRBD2	CAIGSGAYEQYF	TGTGCCATCGGGAGCGGGGCCTACGAGCAGTACTTC
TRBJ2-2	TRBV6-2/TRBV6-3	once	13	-	CASSYIPAGELFF	TGTGCCAGCAGTTACATTCCAGCCGGGGAGCTGTTTTTT
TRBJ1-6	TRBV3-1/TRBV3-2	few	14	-	CASSQQGRDSPLHF	TGTGCCAGCAGCCAACAGGGTAGAGATTCACCCCTCCACTTT
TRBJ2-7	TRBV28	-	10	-	CASSGYEQYF	TGTGCCAGCAGTGGTTACGAGCAGTACTTC
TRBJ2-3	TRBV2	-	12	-	CASSEQGDTQYF	TGTGCCAGCAGTGAACAGGGAGATACGCAGTATTTT
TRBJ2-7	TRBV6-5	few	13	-	CASRLQGRNEQYF	TGTGCCAGCAGGCTCCAGGGGCGGAACGAGCAGTACTTC
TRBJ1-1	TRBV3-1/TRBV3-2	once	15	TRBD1	CASSHWDRGNTEAFF	TGTGCCAGCAGCCATTGGGACAGGGGGAACACTGAAGCTTTCTTT
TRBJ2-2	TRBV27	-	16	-	CASSPNPLRGSGELFF	TGTGCCAGCAGCCCGAACCCGCTCCGAGGGTCCGGGGAGCTGTTTTTT
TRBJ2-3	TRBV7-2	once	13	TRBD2	CASRGDYTDTQYF	TGTGCCAGCAGAGGGGACTACACAGATACGCAGTATTTT
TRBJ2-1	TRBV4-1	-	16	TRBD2	CASSRQAGGLYNEQFF	TGCGCCAGCAGCCGCCAAGCGGGAGGGCTCTACAATGAGCAGTTCTTC
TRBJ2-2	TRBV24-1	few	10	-	CATGRGELFF	TGTGCCACTGGTAGGGGGGAGCTGTTTTTT
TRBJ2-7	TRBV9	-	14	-	CASSVDSGPYEQYF	TGTGCCAGCAGCGTAGATAGCGGACCCTACGAGCAGTACTTC
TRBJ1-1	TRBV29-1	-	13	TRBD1	CSSFGDRNSKAFF	TGCAGCTCCTTCGGGGACAGGAATAGTAAAGCTTTCTTT
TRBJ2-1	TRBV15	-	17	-	CATSEGLAGSSYNEQFF	TGTGCCACCAGCGAAGGGCTAGCTGGAAGCTCCTACAATGAGCAGTTCTTC
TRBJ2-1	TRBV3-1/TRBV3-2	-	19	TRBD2	CASSQPAAGGPSLAYEQFF	TGTGCCAGCAGCCAACCCGCCGCGGGAGGGCCTTCATTAGCCTATGAGCAGTTCTTC
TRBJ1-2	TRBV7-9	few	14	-	CASSPTFGGYGYTF	TGTGCCAGCAGCCCCACGTTTGGTGGGTATGGCTACACCTTC
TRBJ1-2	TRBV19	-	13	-	CASIPPRGYGYTF	TGTGCCAGTATCCCACCACGGGGGTATGGCTACACCTTC
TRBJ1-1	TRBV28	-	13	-	CASSSGGSTEAFF	TGTGCCAGCAGTTCGGGGGGGTCCACTGAAGCTTTCTTT
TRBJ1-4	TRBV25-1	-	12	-	CASSGGAAELFF	TGTGCCAGCAGTGGGGGGGCGGCCGAGCTGTTTTTT